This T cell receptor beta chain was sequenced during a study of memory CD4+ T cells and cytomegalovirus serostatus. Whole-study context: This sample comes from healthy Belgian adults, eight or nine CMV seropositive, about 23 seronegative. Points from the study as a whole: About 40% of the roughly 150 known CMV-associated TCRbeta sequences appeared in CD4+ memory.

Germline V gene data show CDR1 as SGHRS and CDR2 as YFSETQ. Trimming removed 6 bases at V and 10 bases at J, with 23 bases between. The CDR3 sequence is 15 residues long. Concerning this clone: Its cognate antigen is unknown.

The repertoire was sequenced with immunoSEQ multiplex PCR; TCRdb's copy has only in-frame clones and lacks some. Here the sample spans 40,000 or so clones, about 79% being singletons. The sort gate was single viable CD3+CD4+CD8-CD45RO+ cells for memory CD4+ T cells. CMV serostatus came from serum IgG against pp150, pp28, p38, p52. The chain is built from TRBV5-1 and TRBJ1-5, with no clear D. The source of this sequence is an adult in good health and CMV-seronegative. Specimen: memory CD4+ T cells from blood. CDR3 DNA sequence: TGCGCCAGCAAGCGATCGCCACGGGATATCGAACCCCAGCATTTT. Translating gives CASKRSPRDIEPQHF.